Listed here are 17 T cell receptor beta chains from one sample, sequenced in a study of T cell responses to AZD1222 COVID-19 vaccine. TCRdb keeps only in-frame clones here, not all; method: immunoSEQ multiplex PCR. The sample consists of around 140,000 clones, 90% to 95% of them appearing once. The material sequenced was peripheral blood, taken 28 days after the second AZD1222 dose. Receptors were obtained from an adult who received the AZD1222 COVID-19 vaccine.

The chain couples TRBV5-1 to TRBJ1-2; the match to TRBD1 covers 7 bases. From germline, CDR1 is SGHRS and CDR2 YFSETQ. This CDR3 spans 13 amino acids. V lost 3 bases and J lost 5; bases outside the gene matches: 4. The CDR3 nucleotides read TGCGCCAGCAGCTCCACACAGGGGTATGGCTACACCTTC. This codes for CASSSTQGYGYTF.

The rearrangement joins TRBV16 to TRBJ1-5, with 10 bases aligning to TRBD1. This CDR3 has 17 residues. Trimming took 4 bases from V and 3 from J; bases not matched to a gene: 9. Germline CDR1 is KGHSY and CDR2 is FQNENV. The CDR3 sequence is CASSLWGTGANNQPQHF. The CDR3 bases are TGTGCCAGCAGCCTCTGGGGGACAGGGGCTAACAATCAGCCCCAGCATTTT.

The chain employs TRBV7-8 and TRBJ1-4; D is uncertain. Germline loops: CDR1 SGHVS, CDR2 FQNEAQ. V gave up 1 base and J gave up 4 bases, with 10 bases separating them. CDR3 length equals 15 residues. The chain's CDR3 is CASSLGAEINEKLFF. CDR3 DNA sequence: TGTGCCAGCAGCTTAGGGGCAGAGATTAATGAAAAACTGTTTTTT.

This sequence joins TRBV19 and TRBJ1-5; D not certain. The CDR3 runs to 16 residues. The germline V gene has CDR1 LNHDA and CDR2 SQIVND (reference sequence). The ends were cut back, 7 bases at V and 5 bases at J, with 21 bases in the middle. The CDR3, as DNA: TGTGCCAGTAACCGTCCAGGCAGCCGAACCCATCAGCCCCAGCATTTT. Its translation is CASNRPGSRTHQPQHF.

The chain recombines TRBV18 with TRBJ1-2; D might be TRBD1 (6 bases). CDR3 length: 14 residues. Germline V lookup: CDR1 KGHSH, CDR2 LQKENI. Trimming pared 3 bases from V and 5 bases from J, leaving 13 bases between. CDR3 region: CASSPGRGRYGYTF. The CDR3 DNA reads as TGTGCCAGCTCACCGGGCAGGGGCCGTTATGGCTACACCTTC.

J is TRBJ1-3 and V is TRBV6-5; 7 nucleotides agree with TRBD1. The CDR3 is made up of 15 amino acids. Per germline, CDR1 MNHEY and CDR2 SVGAGI. V shed 5 bases, J shed 4 bases, and the junction held 8 bases outside the gene matches. CDR3 DNA: TGTGCCAGCAGTCCGATACAGGGGCCAGGAAACACCATATATTTT. Encoded protein: CASSPIQGPGNTIYF.

The chain is built from TRBV9 and TRBJ1-2; TRBD1 matches at 11 bases. The J segment lost 6 bases and the V segment lost 2 bases, leaving 3 bases of the junction unmatched. The CDR3 extends over 14 amino acids. Germline CDR1 is SGDLS and CDR2 is YYNGEE. CDR3 bases: TGTGCCAGCAGCGTCCGGACAGGGGGCGATGGCTACACCTTC. It translates to CASSVRTGGDGYTF.

J is TRBJ2-7 and V is TRBV2; 11 nucleotides line up with TRBD2. The CDR3 runs to 15 residues. Germline trimming cut 6 bases from V and 4 bases from J; bases unmatched to any gene: 8. CDR1 and CDR2 (germline): SNHLY, FYNNEI. The CDR3 nucleotides are TGTGCCAGCAGCCCGAATAGCGGGGGGGCTTACGAGCAGTACTTC. This gives the protein CASSPNSGGAYEQYF.

The rearrangement links TRBV19 to TRBJ1-5; maybe TRBD1 (5 bases). V was cut by 7 bases and J by 4 bases, with 20 bases left in between. Germline lookup yields CDR1 LNHDA and CDR2 SQIVND (reference sequence). The CDR3 has 16 residues. CDR3: CASTPPLGRLNQPQHF. In DNA form, the CDR3 reads TGTGCCAGTACCCCCCCTTTGGGACGGCTAAATCAGCCCCAGCATTTT.

V and J are TRBV7-9 and TRBJ2-1, with 9 bases fitting TRBD2. After removal of 2 bases from V and 10 bases from J, the junction contained 6 bases not matched to a gene. Germline CDR1 reads SEHNR; CDR2 reads FQNEAQ (reference sequence). This CDR3 is 14 amino acids long. The CDR3 region has the DNA TGTGCCAGCAGCTTAAACGTAGCGGGAGAAGAGCAGTTCTTC. Protein: CASSLNVAGEEQFF.

This rearrangement joins TRBV7-9 to TRBJ2-1, with D possibly TRBD2 on 5 matching bases. CDR3 size: 14 residues. Germline-derived CDR1 and CDR2 are SEHNR and FQNEAQ (reference sequence). Trimming removed 3 bases at V and 9 bases at J, with 15 bases between. The CDR3, as DNA: TGTGCCAGCAGCTTTTCGTCCGGGGATGGTGAGCAGTTCTTC. Its translation is CASSFSSGDGEQFF.

The V gene is TRBV4-1, the J gene TRBJ1-1; D might be TRBD1 (5 bases). The CDR3 loop spans 12 amino acids. Germline V gene data show CDR1 as MGHRA and CDR2 as YSYEKL. V lost 0 bases, J lost 8 bases, and 7 bases lay in between. The CDR3 protein is CASSQDGGEAFF. The CDR3 bases are TGCGCCAGCAGCCAAGATGGGGGGGAAGCTTTCTTT.

V usage is TRBV9 and J usage is TRBJ2-6; 8 nucleotides align to TRBD1. CDR1 and CDR2 from the germline V gene are SGDLS and YYNGEE. V gave up 3 bases and J gave up 1 base; unmatched junction bases: 0. The CDR3 runs to 15 residues. The CDR3 DNA reads TGTGCCAGCAGCGGGACAGGGTCTGGGGCCAACGTCCTGACTTTC. This translates into CASSGTGSGANVLTF.

The gene calls are TRBV3-1 (or the pseudogene TRBV3-2) and TRBJ2-5, with 7 bases matching TRBD2. The CDR3 has 16 residues. Trimming took 0 bases from V and 5 from J; bases not matched to a gene: 9. The V gene's germline CDR1 is LGHDT and CDR2 YNNKEL (reference sequence). The DNA for the CDR3 is TGTGCCAGCAGCCAAGATTTTGAGCGGGGTGGGGAGACCCAGTACTTC. Its translation is CASSQDFERGGETQYF.

This chain uses TRBV2 with TRBJ2-7; perhaps TRBD1 as D (5 bases). V was cut by 4 bases and J by 6 bases, with 13 bases left in between. Germline V gene sequence: CDR1 SNHLY, CDR2 FYNNEI. CDR3 size: 13 residues. This chain's CDR3 is CASSVPGLVEQYF. The CDR3 DNA reads as TGTGCCAGCAGTGTGCCAGGGCTGGTCGAGCAGTACTTC.

This clone was seen a single time. The chain recombines TRBV5-4 with TRBJ1-3; 9 nucleotides match TRBD1. Germline assignment: CDR1 SGHNT and CDR2 YYREEE (reference sequence). Trimming took 4 bases from V and 0 from J; bases not matched to a gene: 5. The CDR3 has 16 amino acids. As DNA, the CDR3 is TGTGCCAGCAGCCGTCGGGACAGGGTCTCTGGAAACACCATATATTTT. Protein: CASSRRDRVSGNTIYF.

The gene calls are TRBV5-6 and TRBJ2-7; TRBD2 matches at 9 bases. The V segment lost 2 bases and the J segment 0 bases; nucleotides outside the gene matches: 9. Looked up from germline, CDR1 is SGHDT and CDR2 is YYEEEE. CDR3 length: 17 amino acids. For the CDR3, the DNA is TGTGCCAGCAGCTTTTCGGGACTAGCTTATATCTCCTACGAGCAGTACTTC. As protein: CASSFSGLAYISYEQYF.